This T cell receptor (beta chain) was identified during a study of identical twins. A universal primer site was incorporated via template switching, and the cDNA contained unique molecular identifiers. Each CDR3 protein is one row after TCRdb ran MiXCR on the 5' RACE reads. The sample records 240,000 or so distinct CDR3 sequences, 10% being singletons. Study observations and caveats: Models predicted less out-of-frame TCR alpha sharing in monozygotic twins than was found.

Every donor was a healthy Caucasian. Comment on this clonotype: Its antigen is as yet unknown.

CDR3 length equals 16 residues. Germline V lookup: CDR1 MNHEY, CDR2 SMNVEV (reference sequence). After removal of 4 bases from V and 0 bases from J, the junction contained 5 bases not matched to a gene. This chain uses TRBV27 with TRBJ2-3, with 9 bases fitting TRBD2. This clonotype originated in a man aged 45-65 years in good health. The sample was memory T cells sorted from blood. CDR3 in DNA: TGTGCCAGCAGTTCTCCGGGACTAGCTAGCACAGATACGCAGTATTTT. Translation: CASSSPGLASTDTQYF.